What follows is one TCR beta chain and its context. What it recognizes is unknown. The entry originates in a study of PD-L1 blockade in urothelial cancer. Looking at the study overall: Researchers looked at the blood 3 weeks (second dose) and 6 weeks after treatment began.

Broader study findings: Pretreatment clonality of the blood TCR repertoire below the median was predictive of superior survival.

The repertoire was sequenced with immunoSEQ multiplex PCR; TCRdb's copy has only in-frame clones and lacks some. Of under 40,000 clones listed, 75% to 95% are singletons. The CDR3 sequence is 15 residues long. Germline CDR1 reads SEHNR; CDR2 reads FQNEAQ (reference sequence). The germline V and J ends were trimmed by 5 bases and 1 base, with 13 bases remaining between them. The source is a man in his sixties or seventies with urothelial cancer. This rearrangement joins TRBV7-9 to TRBJ2-3; tentatively, D is TRBD1 (6 bases). Specimen: PBMCs, collected around atezolizumab (anti-PD-L1) treatment. CDR3 bases: TGTGCCAGCAGCCTCTTACAGGGCCGCACAGATACGCAGTATTTT. Protein: CASSLLQGRTDTQYF.